This entry concerns a single TCR beta chain. These data originate in a study of glioma-infiltrating T cells after dendritic cell vaccination. Study-level information: Patients received three intradermal dendritic cell vaccine injections at biweekly intervals.

Up to about 2 ug genomic DNA was used for TCRB CDR3 amplification. Assay: immunoSEQ multiplex PCR; the TCRdb copy retains only in-frame clones and omits some. This table holds 20,000 or so clones, 75% to 85% found once. The CDR3 covers 14 residues. Germline lookup yields CDR1 SGDLS and CDR2 YYNGEE. Trimming left V 2 bases short and J 3 bases short, with 8 bases between. The specimen comprised blood, sampled before dendritic cell vaccination. The V and J genes are TRBV9 and TRBJ2-2; D might be TRBD1 (7 bases). The sequence was obtained from a human donor with glioblastoma. The CDR3 sequence: CASSVRGDTGELFF. CDR3 coding DNA: TGTGCCAGCAGCGTCAGGGGGGACACCGGGGAGCTGTTTTTT.